This TCR beta chain was profiled in a study of early T cells in non-severe SARS-CoV-2 infection. Overall study results and limits: Matches to VDJdb favored anti-spike CD8 responses and missed private and CD4 specificities.

TCRdb re-analysed the 5' RACE reads in MiXCR, keeping a single row per CDR3 protein. The data contain approximately 83,000 distinct CDR3 sequences, over 12% of them seen just once; the ten biggest clones take up 3% to 3.5%. About this clonotype: Its target is unknown. One junction end does not reproduce the germline sequence, and a read error may be involved.

CDR3 size: 14 residues. The germline V gene encodes CDR1 SEHNR and CDR2 FQNEAQ (reference sequence). The clonotype comes from an adult who was a healthcare worker with PCR-confirmed SARS-CoV-2 infection or an uninfected control (not recorded which). Input material: whole blood. The rearrangement links TRBV7-9 to TRBJ2-5; a weak D match, TRBD2 (6 bases). The CDR3 reads CTSSPGTPEETQYF. Here the CDR3 DNA reads TGTACCAGCAGCCCCGGGACTCCTGAAGAGACCCAGTACTTC.